Shown below are 28 T cell receptor beta chains from a single sample sequenced in a study of T cells after yellow fever vaccination. TCRdb redid the calling of the 5' RACE reads with MiXCR, one entry per CDR3 protein. The table has some 390,000 distinct CDR3 sequences, roughly a sixth seen once. The sample here was PBMCs, taken before the yellow fever booster vaccination. The source is a man aged 18 to 30 who received the YFV17D yellow fever vaccine.

This clonotype was counted only a few times. The V call is TRBV21-1, the J call TRBJ2-7; the D call of TRBD2 is as the table states it, not checked on the DNA. TRBV21-1 is deemed a pseudogene. The CDR3 spans 14 residues. The chain's CDR3 is CASSYPGSGGEQYV. The CDR3 region has the DNA TGTGCCAGCAGCTATCCAGGATCCGGAGGCGAGCAGTACGTC.

The J gene is TRBJ2-5, the V gene TRBV29-1, with TRBD2 matching 7 bases. V was clipped by 7 bases and J by 4 bases; unmatched bases: 9. This CDR3 has 13 residues. Germline-derived CDR1 and CDR2 are SQVTM and ANQGSEA. CDR3 residues: CSAQWGGLETQYF. The DNA for the CDR3 is TGCAGCGCCCAATGGGGGGGACTAGAGACCCAGTACTTC.

The chain employs TRBV5-6 and TRBJ1-1; D may be TRBD1 (5 bases). Trimming removed 0 bases from V and 10 bases from J, with 7 bases in between. Germline assignment: CDR1 SGHDT and CDR2 YYEEEE. The CDR3 has 11 amino acids. CDR3 coding DNA: TGTGCCAGCAGCTTGGAGGGGTTAGCTTTCTTT. Its protein product is CASSLEGLAFF.

This clonotype showed up many times. The V gene is TRBV7-2, the J gene TRBJ2-7; D is unresolved. There are 13 residues in the CDR3. The germline V and J ends were trimmed by 5 bases and 2 bases, with 10 bases remaining between them. Germline CDR1 and CDR2: SGHTA and FQGNSA. The CDR3 DNA follows: TGTGCCAGCAGCCCCTCTGAGCCCTACGAGCAGTACTTC. Translating it yields CASSPSEPYEQYF.

The chain recombines TRBV5-1 with TRBJ2-1; D assignment may be TRBD1 or TRBD2 (5 bases each). CDR1 and CDR2 (germline): SGHRS, YFSETQ. This CDR3 has 15 residues. V gave up 7 bases and J gave up 0 bases, with 14 bases separating them. CDR3 loop: CASHKGTGSYNEQFF. In DNA form, the CDR3 reads TGCGCCAGCCATAAGGGGACCGGCTCCTACAATGAGCAGTTCTTC.

This clonotype was counted between two and nine times. This rearrangement joins TRBV7-2 to TRBJ1-5, with TRBD1 identical over 7 bases. The trim removed 1 base at V and 1 base at J, leaving 1 base unmatched. Germline-derived CDR1 and CDR2 are SGHTA and FQGNSA. This CDR3 is built from 15 residues. CDR3 bases: TGTGCCAGCAGCTTAGAGACAGGGAGCAATCAGCCCCAGCATTTT. This sequence encodes CASSLETGSNQPQHF.

This clonotype is a singleton in its sample. Since no conserved phenylalanine or tryptophan closes the CDR3, a read error is the likely cause. The chain carries TRBV9 and TRBJ1-6, with a weak D call TRBD1 (6 bases). The CDR3 is 16 residues long. Trimming removed 4 bases at V and 11 bases at J, with 22 bases between. CDR1 is SGDLS, CDR2 YYNGEE, per germline. CDR3 in amino acids: CASSPEPGPGQPPLHY. DNA of the CDR3: TGTGCCAGCAGCCCCGAACCGGGACCGGGACAACCACCCCTCCACTAT.

The chain links TRBV12-3 or TRBV12-4 to TRBJ2-2; D is perhaps TRBD1 or TRBD2 (7 bases each). Trimming took off 6 bases at V and 7 bases at J, with 18 bases between the two ends. CDR3 length: 15 residues. Here the CDR3 DNA reads TGTGCCAGCAGCCAGGGGGGGCCGCGGGGCGGGGAGCTGTTTTTT. Protein product: CASSQGGPRGGELFF.

V and J are TRBV7-9 and TRBJ1-2; no clear D. Trimming left V 5 bases short and J 7 bases short, with 20 bases between. The germline CDR1 and CDR2 sequences are SEHNR and FQNEAQ (reference sequence). This CDR3 comprises 15 residues. As DNA, the CDR3 is TGTGCCAGCAGCCCTAGGCAAAGGGTCGTGGGTGGCTACACCTTC. This gives the protein CASSPRQRVVGGYTF.

The chain is built from TRBV4-1 and TRBJ1-2, with a weak D call TRBD1 (5 bases). The V end lost 5 bases, the J end lost 7 bases, and 14 bases lay between the germline ends. This CDR3 is 13 amino acids long. The germline gives CDR1 MGHRA, CDR2 YSYEKL. The chain's CDR3 is CASSTQGSGGYTF. Here the CDR3 DNA reads TGCGCCAGCAGCACGCAGGGTAGCGGTGGCTACACCTTC.

The V gene is TRBV20-1, the J gene TRBJ2-3; D is ambiguous. The CDR3 is made up of 13 amino acids. Germline V gives CDR1 DFQATT, CDR2 SNEGSKA (reference sequence). V was pared by 4 bases and J by 2 bases, with 10 bases between. The chain's CDR3 is CSATRTATDTQYF. The CDR3 region has the DNA TGCAGTGCTACCCGGACGGCCACAGATACGCAGTATTTT.

This clonotype appeared a few times. The gene calls are TRBV6-6 and TRBJ1-2, with 7 bases lining up with TRBD1. V trimming: 10 bases; J trimming: 4 bases; junction bases outside the gene matches: 9. The CDR3 has 13 amino acids. Germline loops: CDR1 MNHNY, CDR2 SVGAGI (reference sequence). The CDR3 DNA sequence: TGTGCCACCACTGACAGGGTTGTCTATGGCTACACCTTC. This encodes CATTDRVVYGYTF.

This clonotype showed up just a few times. The chain is built from TRBV9 and TRBJ2-5, with D possibly TRBD2 on 5 matching bases. Germline V lookup: CDR1 SGDLS, CDR2 YYNGEE. CDR3 length: 14 residues. V shed 4 bases and J shed 1 base, with 11 bases lying between them. CDR3 residues: CASSPFGIQETQYF. The DNA of the CDR3 is TGTGCCAGCAGCCCCTTCGGGATCCAAGAGACCCAGTACTTC.

This clonotype has a handful of counts. V is TRBV12-3 or TRBV12-4 and J is TRBJ2-7, with unresolved D. CDR3 length: 14 residues. V lost 5 bases, J lost 6 bases, and 17 bases lay in between. CDR3 amino acids: CASSVDWPPSEQYV. The CDR3 DNA is TGTGCCAGCAGTGTCGACTGGCCCCCCAGCGAGCAGTACGTC.

The sample holds a few counts of this clonotype. The CDR3 reads CASRAFGGQETQYF. Written as DNA, the CDR3 is TGTGCCAGCAGGGCCTTTGGAGGCCAAGAGACCCAGTACTTC. The V and J genes are TRBV2 and TRBJ2-5; TRBD2 might be the D (5 bases). Germline V gene sequence: CDR1 SNHLY, CDR2 FYNNEI. The V gene lost 6 bases and the J gene lost 1 base, with 12 bases spanning the gap. CDR3 length: 14 amino acids.

This chain connects TRBV5-1 to TRBJ2-1; D ambiguous. The germline V and J ends were trimmed by 3 bases and 6 bases, with 13 bases remaining between them. The CDR3 has 14 residues. Germline values: CDR1 SGHRS, CDR2 YFSETQ. The CDR3 DNA reads as TGCGCCAGCAGCTGGGCCGTGGGGTCCAATGAGCAGTTCTTC. Translated: CASSWAVGSNEQFF. The full variable domain, its missing parts supplied by reference TRBV5-1 and TRBJ2-1, is KAGVTQTPRYLIKTRGQQVTLSCSPISGHRSVSWYQQTPGQGLQFLFEYFSETQRNKGNFPGRFSGRQFSNSRSEMNVSTLELGDSALYLCASSWAVGSNEQFFGPGTRLTVL.

This clonotype was recorded a few times. The chain links TRBV5-1 to TRBJ2-6; possibly TRBD1 for D (6 bases). The V end was cut by 2 bases, the J end by 3 bases, with 9 bases between. Per germline, CDR1 SGHRS and CDR2 YFSETQ. CDR3 size: 15 residues. The CDR3 bases are TGCGCCAGCAGCTTTCAGGGGAATGGGGCCAACGTCCTGACTTTC. Translated: CASSFQGNGANVLTF.

The rearrangement joins TRBV20-1 to TRBJ2-7; maybe TRBD1 (5 bases). Germline values: CDR1 DFQATT, CDR2 SNEGSKA (reference sequence). The CDR3 sequence is 11 residues long. V was trimmed by 7 bases and J by 2 bases, leaving 9 bases between them. The CDR3 DNA sequence: TGCAGTGTTACGACAGCCTACGAGCAGTACTTC. Protein: CSVTTAYEQYF.

This clonotype was observed a handful of times. The chain combines TRBV24-1 with TRBJ2-7; 11 positions agree with TRBD1. Germline V gene lookup returns CDR1 KGHDR and CDR2 SFDVKD. The CDR3 totals 18 residues. The ends lost 4 bases at V and 6 bases at J; junction bases unmatched: 16. The CDR3 reads CATSDRAGTGGAWGEQYV. DNA of the CDR3: TGTGCCACCAGTGACCGTGCCGGGACAGGGGGAGCTTGGGGCGAGCAGTACGTC.

This sequence joins TRBV5-1 and TRBJ2-1; no firm D call. The CDR3 sequence is 16 residues long. V was cut by 3 bases and J by 5 bases, with 18 bases left in between. Per the germline V gene, CDR1 is SGHRS and CDR2 is YFSETQ. CDR3 sequence: CASSWRYGRQHNEQFF. In DNA, the CDR3 is TGCGCCAGCAGCTGGCGTTATGGCAGGCAACACAATGAGCAGTTCTTC.

The chain combines TRBV7-2 with TRBJ2-2; 9 bases fit TRBD2. The V gene end was trimmed by 3 bases and the J gene end by 6 bases; junction bases not matched to a gene: 8. The CDR3 covers 16 residues. CDR1 and CDR2 from the germline V gene are SGHTA and FQGNSA. The DNA for the CDR3 is TGTGCCAGCAGCTTTAATCGCGGGGGGGCGGCCGGGGAGCTGTTTTTT. Encoded protein: CASSFNRGGAAGELFF.

This clonotype was recorded at least ten times. V usage is TRBV29-1 and J usage is TRBJ1-1; D perhaps matches TRBD1 (6 bases). V lost 6 bases and J lost 0, with 11 bases in between. The germline V gene has CDR1 SQVTM and CDR2 ANQGSEA. CDR3 length: 13 amino acids. CDR3: CSVRTAMNTEAFF. Written as DNA, the CDR3 is TGCAGCGTCCGGACAGCGATGAACACTGAAGCTTTCTTT.

In this sample, this clonotype turned up a few times. The rearrangement links TRBV29-1 to TRBJ2-2; 9 bases agree with TRBD1. Trimming at V came to 4 bases and at J to 7 bases, leaving 7 bases not matched to a gene. Germline CDR1 SQVTM, CDR2 ANQGSEA. The CDR3 totals 14 residues. The CDR3 loop reads CSVGSQTGGGELFF. DNA of the CDR3: TGCAGCGTTGGTTCCCAGACAGGGGGCGGGGAGCTGTTTTTT.

V is TRBV5-1 and J is TRBJ1-2; perhaps TRBD1 as D (6 bases). The V gene's germline CDR1 is SGHRS and CDR2 YFSETQ. The CDR3 sequence is 13 residues long. Deletions cut 3 bases from V and 7 bases from J, with 13 bases between. The CDR3 loop reads CASSYDRLAGYTF. The CDR3 DNA is TGCGCCAGCAGCTACGACAGGCTAGCTGGCTACACCTTC.

In its sample, this clonotype was seen once. The V and J genes are TRBV29-1 and TRBJ1-1, with 7 bases matching TRBD1. CDR3 length: 13 residues. Germline V gene data show CDR1 as SQVTM and CDR2 as ANQGSEA. Unmatched junction bases numbered 10, after V lost 4 bases and J lost 8 bases. CDR3 protein: CSVAQSWTGEAFF. The DNA of the CDR3 is TGCAGCGTTGCCCAAAGCTGGACAGGCGAAGCTTTCTTT.

This clonotype was seen more than once but under ten times. The V call is TRBV15, the J call TRBJ2-7; TRBD1 matches at 7 bases. CDR1 and CDR2 from the germline V gene are LNHNV and YYDKDF (reference sequence). CDR3 length: 13 residues. V was clipped by 8 bases and J by 4 bases; unmatched bases: 8. CDR3 amino acids: CATAVGGSYEQYF. CDR3 nucleotide sequence: TGTGCCACCGCGGTAGGGGGCTCGTACGAGCAGTACTTC.

In its sample, this clonotype was seen a few times. This chain links TRBV5-1 with TRBJ1-1, with no clear D. This CDR3 has 14 residues. Trimming removed 5 bases at V and 1 base at J, with 12 bases between. CDR1 SGHRS and CDR2 YFSETQ come from the germline V gene. CDR3 loop: CASRTMHTNTEAFF. The CDR3 DNA follows: TGCGCCAGCAGAACCATGCACACGAACACTGAAGCTTTCTTT.

This clonotype appeared a few times. The V gene is TRBV24-1, the J gene TRBJ2-2; the D gene is possibly TRBD2 (6 bases). V gave up 2 bases and J gave up 2 bases, with 11 bases separating them. The V gene's germline CDR1 is KGHDR and CDR2 SFDVKD. This CDR3 contains 16 residues. For the CDR3, the DNA is TGTGCCACCAGTGATTGGGACTTGCCTAACACCGGGGAGCTGTTTTTT. The encoded protein is CATSDWDLPNTGELFF.